This entry lists 22 T cell receptor beta chains sequenced from one sample in a study of cytomegalovirus exposure and HLA in healthy donors. The primer mix had 60 Vbeta and 13 Jbeta primers. Sequenced by immunoSEQ multiplex PCR; TCRdb stores in-frame clones only, minus some. The data show 80,000 to 100,000 clones, with around 68% seen just once and 2.5% held by the top ten. Source material: PBMCs. The source of these receptors is a man in his forties or fifties in good health and CMV-seronegative.

V usage is TRBV6-4 and J usage is TRBJ1-2, with 7 bases aligning to TRBD1. V shed 2 bases, J shed 8 bases, and the junction held 11 bases outside the gene matches. Germline loops: CDR1 MRHNA, CDR2 SNTAGT. This CDR3 spans 15 amino acids. The CDR3 region is CASSDDREVFRGYTF. DNA for the CDR3: TGTGCCAGCAGTGACGACAGGGAGGTGTTTCGGGGCTACACCTTC.

This sequence joins TRBV27 and TRBJ2-7, with D possibly matching TRBD1 (6 bases). Germline CDR1 reads MNHEY; CDR2 reads SMNVEV (reference sequence). V lost 6 bases and J 4 bases, leaving 13 bases between the germline ends. This CDR3 is 13 amino acids long. The CDR3 loop is CASSSGQPYEQYF. CDR3 sequence (DNA): TGTGCCAGCAGCTCAGGACAGCCTTACGAGCAGTACTTC.

The chain uses TRBV27 and TRBJ2-7, with D possibly being TRBD1 (5 bases). The CDR3 has 12 amino acids. Germline assignment: CDR1 MNHEY and CDR2 SMNVEV (reference sequence). The germline V and J ends were trimmed by 5 bases and 3 bases, with 8 bases remaining between them. The CDR3 loop is CASSGDSYEQYF. CDR3 coding DNA: TGTGCCAGCAGTGGTGACAGCTACGAGCAGTACTTC.

This clone was seen once. The J gene is TRBJ2-3, the V gene TRBV5-4; 8 bases line up with TRBD1. The germline V gene has CDR1 SGHNT and CDR2 YYREEE (reference sequence). The J segment lost 7 bases and the V segment lost 4 bases, leaving 11 bases of the junction unmatched. This CDR3 region has 15 residues. CDR3 nucleotides: TGTGCCAGCAGCCCACCGGACAGGGTGGATAATACGCAGTATTTT. Its protein product is CASSPPDRVDNTQYF.

This CDR3 reads CASSGGGTQYF. The DNA of the CDR3 is TGTGCCAGCAGCGGAGGTGGGACCCAGTACTTC. The V call is TRBV7-6, the J call TRBJ2-5, with D perhaps matching TRBD2 (5 bases). This CDR3 has 11 residues. V lost 5 bases and J 7 bases, leaving 8 bases between the germline ends. CDR1 is SGHVS and CDR2 is FNYEAQ in the germline V gene.

The chain is built from TRBV29-1 and TRBJ2-1; TRBD1 agrees at 7 bases. CDR3 size: 16 residues. Germline values: CDR1 SQVTM, CDR2 ANQGSEA. Trimming at V came to 2 bases and at J to 0 bases, leaving 7 bases not matched to a gene. CDR3 nucleotides: TGCAGCGTTGAACCCCTCAGGGACAGCTCCTACAATGAGCAGTTCTTC. Protein product: CSVEPLRDSSYNEQFF.

The chain uses TRBV27 and TRBJ1-3; 8 nucleotides match TRBD1. Germline-derived CDR1 and CDR2 are MNHEY and SMNVEV (reference sequence). This CDR3 region has 15 residues. The J segment lost 1 base and the V segment lost 6 bases, leaving 5 bases of the junction unmatched. CDR3 residues: CASRRTGISGNTIYF. CDR3 nucleotides: TGTGCCAGCAGACGGACAGGGATATCTGGAAACACCATATATTTT.

The V and J genes are TRBV9 and TRBJ2-1; D ambiguous. Trimming cost V 0 bases and J 9 bases, with 7 bases left between them. Germline CDR1 reads SGDLS; CDR2 reads YYNGEE. The CDR3 covers 12 residues. This CDR3 reads CASSVGSLEQFF. The CDR3 nucleotides read TGTGCCAGCAGCGTAGGGTCACTTGAGCAGTTCTTC.

The chain joins TRBV21-1 to TRBJ1-6. TRBV21-1 is a pseudogene locus. The CDR3 is 16 amino acids. CDR3 region: CASSKDGGGPNSPLHF. The CDR3 DNA follows: TGTGCCAGCAGCAAAGATGGGGGGGGACCAAATTCACCCCTCCACTTT.

This clone was recorded only once. CDR3 nucleotide sequence: TGTGCCAGCAGTGAGACAGGGGAGCGGGATGGCTACACCTTC. Encoded protein: CASSETGERDGYTF. V and J are TRBV6-6 and TRBJ1-2; 8 bases are a match to TRBD1. The CDR3 length is 14 residues. V gave up 5 bases and J gave up 6 bases; unmatched junction bases: 8. Germline CDR1 MNHNY, CDR2 SVGAGI (reference sequence).

The chain joins TRBV7-2 to TRBJ1-2; 7 bases align to TRBD1. The CDR3 runs 17 residues. V was clipped by 6 bases and J by 1 base; unmatched bases: 14. CDR1 is SGHTA, CDR2 FQGNSA, per germline. This CDR3 is CASSRPGQTTINYGYTF. The CDR3, as DNA: TGTGCCAGCAGTCGACCGGGACAGACGACAATTAACTATGGCTACACCTTC. The full variable domain, completed using reference TRBV7-2 and TRBJ1-2, is GAGVSQSPSNKVTEKGKDVELRCDPISGHTALYWYRQSLGQGLEFLIYFQGNSAPDKSGLPSDRFSAERTGGSVSTLTIQRTQQEDSAVYLCASSRPGQTTINYGYTFGSGTRLTVV.

The chain employs TRBV11-3 and TRBJ2-1, with 8 bases matching TRBD2. The germline V gene has CDR1 SGHNT and CDR2 YENEEA. With 5 bases clipped from V and 0 bases from J, the junction kept 6 bases outside the gene matches. CDR3 length: 16 amino acids. CDR3 sequence (DNA): TGTGCCAGCAGCCCCCGACGGGGGGGCTCCTACAATGAGCAGTTCTTC. Its translation: CASSPRRGGSYNEQFF.

This clone has a handful of counts. The chain joins TRBV30 to TRBJ2-1; 8 nucleotides match TRBD2. The CDR3 runs to 15 residues. V dropped 2 bases and J dropped 0; count of bases not matched to a gene: 3. Per the germline V gene, CDR1 is GTSNPN and CDR2 is SVGIG (reference sequence). Here the CDR3 reads CAWSRGTSSYNEQFF. The CDR3 region has the DNA TGTGCCTGGAGTCGCGGGACTAGCTCCTACAATGAGCAGTTCTTC. The variable domain in full, completed from reference TRBV30 and TRBJ2-1, reads SQTIHQWPATLVQPVGSPLSLECTVEGTSNPNLYWYRQAAGRGLQLLFYSVGIGQISSEVPQNLSASRPQDRQFILSSKKLLLSDSGFYLCAWSRGTSSYNEQFFGPGTRLTVL.

The rearrangement joins TRBV11-3 to TRBJ2-5; the D gene is possibly TRBD2 (5 bases). Germline-derived CDR1 and CDR2 are SGHNT and YENEEA. V was clipped by 5 bases and J by 1 base, with 8 bases between them. This CDR3 has 13 residues. The CDR3 DNA follows: TGTGCCAGCAGCCGGAGGACCCAAGAGACCCAGTACTTC. Translating it yields CASSRRTQETQYF.

V usage is TRBV18 and J usage is TRBJ2-7; D unresolved. Deletions cut 8 bases from V and 1 base from J, with 15 bases between. From germline, CDR1 is KGHSH and CDR2 LQKENI. CDR3 length: 14 amino acids. CDR3 DNA: TGTGCCAGCGCGCCTACAGACGGATCCTACGAGCAGTACTTC. Translating it yields CASAPTDGSYEQYF. Based on the CDR3 plus reference TRBV18 and TRBJ2-7, the full variable domain is NAGVMQNPRHLVRRRGQEARLRCSPMKGHSHVYWYRQLPEEGLKFMVYLQKENIIDESGMPKERFSAEFPKEGPSILRIQQVVRGDSAAYFCASAPTDGSYEQYFGPGTRLTVT.

This chain connects TRBV7-2 to TRBJ1-2; D is possibly TRBD1 (5 bases). The CDR3 is 14 residues long. Trimming removed 5 bases from V and 2 bases from J, with 12 bases in between. Germline values: CDR1 SGHTA, CDR2 FQGNSA. The CDR3 loop is CASSRRAENYGYTF. The CDR3 nucleotides are TGTGCCAGCAGCCGCAGGGCCGAGAACTATGGCTACACCTTC.

This clone was observed a single time. The V gene is TRBV4-2, the J gene TRBJ2-3, with TRBD2 as a possible D gene (5 bases). Germline V gene sequence: CDR1 LGHNA, CDR2 YNFKEQ. The CDR3 is 15 amino acids. V lost 1 base and J 1 base, leaving 9 bases between the germline ends. CDR3 in amino acids: CASSQGTGGTDTQYF. The CDR3 DNA sequence: TGTGCCAGCAGCCAAGGGACTGGCGGCACAGATACGCAGTATTTT.

J is TRBJ1-1 and V is TRBV10-1; D is ambiguous. This CDR3 spans 13 amino acids. V was clipped by 5 bases and J by 1 base, with 8 bases between them. CDR1 WNHNN and CDR2 SYGVQD come from the germline V gene (reference sequence). CDR3 amino acids: CASSRNRNTEAFF. The CDR3, as DNA: TGCGCCAGCAGTCGAAACAGGAACACTGAAGCTTTCTTT.

The chain is built from TRBV28 and TRBJ2-7, with D possibly TRBD2 on 6 matching bases. This CDR3 is built from 15 residues. Between the trimmed V and J ends, which lost 2 bases and 3 bases, there was a span of 14 bases. Germline V gene sequence: CDR1 MDHEN, CDR2 SYDVKM. CDR3 sequence: CASSLGGAPLYEQYF. The CDR3 DNA is TGTGCCAGCAGTTTAGGAGGGGCACCCCTCTACGAGCAGTACTTC.

This clone was picked up one time. The rearrangement uses TRBV27 and TRBJ2-7, with TRBD2 matching 9 bases. CDR1 and CDR2 from the germline V gene are MNHEY and SMNVEV (reference sequence). The V and J ends lost 3 bases and 6 bases, in that order; junction bases with no gene match: 6. CDR3 length: 14 residues. The CDR3 sequence: CASSFASGVREQYF. CDR3 nucleotide sequence: TGTGCCAGCAGTTTTGCTAGCGGGGTCCGCGAGCAGTACTTC.

V gene TRBV28 combines with J gene TRBJ1-1; D is unresolved. Germline assignment: CDR1 MDHEN and CDR2 SYDVKM. V dropped 1 base and J dropped 0 bases, with 9 bases sitting between them. This CDR3 region has 15 residues. CDR3 loop: CASSLFELVNTEAFF. The CDR3 DNA reads TGTGCCAGCAGTTTATTCGAGTTGGTGAACACTGAAGCTTTCTTT.

The chain is built from TRBV4-2 and TRBJ2-1; unclear D gene. There are 15 residues in the CDR3. V was trimmed by 1 base and J by 0 bases, leaving 7 bases between them. Germline CDR1 LGHNA, CDR2 YNFKEQ. CDR3 nucleotides: TGTGCCAGCAGCCAAGGCGTTGGCTCCTACAATGAGCAGTTCTTC. The encoded protein is CASSQGVGSYNEQFF.